The TCR beta chain under discussion was sequenced for a study of cytomegalovirus exposure and HLA in healthy donors. Study-wide results and caveats: Among TCR beta chains, those listed as cytomegalovirus-associated numbered under 200. As confirmed in vitro, a few CMV-associated chains were specific for CMV antigens.

Comments on this clone: The antigen is not known.

Data came from immunoSEQ multiplex PCR; TCRdb stores just in-frame clones and leaves some out. The sample lists 130,000 to 150,000 clones; about 87% were seen once. The CDR3 has 19 residues. J was trimmed by 0 bases and V by 1 base; bases with no gene match: 16. Germline CDR1 reads SGHRS; CDR2 reads YFSETQ. This clonotype was obtained from a man younger than 30 in good health and CMV-seropositive. This chain links TRBV5-1 with TRBJ2-7; 7 nucleotides match TRBD1. The specimen sequenced was PBMCs. The CDR3 nucleotides read TGCGCCAGCAGCTTGCCCCGGGACAGCCTTTCTAAGAGCTCCTACGAGCAGTACTTC. Its protein product is CASSLPRDSLSKSSYEQYF.